The present T cell receptor (beta chain) was sequenced within a study of T cell responses to AZD1222 COVID-19 vaccine. Sequencing used immunoSEQ multiplex PCR; TCRdb keeps in-frame clones, though not all of them. The sample lists tens of thousands of clones; over 80% were seen once. This clone has just one count. V was clipped by 6 bases and J by 1 base, with 9 bases between them. Germline CDR1 and CDR2: MDHEN and SYDVKM. This CDR3 has 13 residues. The V and J genes are TRBV28 and TRBJ1-1; perhaps TRBD1 as D (6 bases). Sequenced material: peripheral blood, taken on day 0 of AZD1222 vaccination. The origin of this receptor is an adult in good health. CDR3 amino acids: CASRQQGNTEAFF. CDR3 nucleotide sequence: TGTGCCAGCAGGCAACAGGGGAACACTGAAGCTTTCTTT.